This passage covers 32 T cell receptor beta chains from one sample sequenced in a study of T cells in localized non-small cell lung cancer. Clones were read by immunoSEQ multiplex PCR, and TCRdb kept only the in-frame ones, dropping some. This sample has some 1,600 clones, with about 28% found just once. The material sequenced was normal lung tissue next to the tumor, taken before any cancer treatment. The receptors come from a man aged 40 to 70 with stage I lung adenocarcinoma.

The rearrangement uses TRBV29-1 and TRBJ2-2; D uncertain. V was pared by 2 bases and J by 1 base, with 14 bases between. Looked up from germline, CDR1 is SQVTM and CDR2 is ANQGSEA. The CDR3 runs to 16 residues. The CDR3 DNA reads TGCAGCGTTGAAAACACTACAGTAAGGAACACCGGGGAGCTGTTTTTT. It translates to CSVENTTVRNTGELFF.

J is TRBJ1-5 and V is TRBV23-1, with no clear D. TRBV23-1 is an open reading frame, and its role is uncertain. The CDR3 spans 14 residues. Trimming removed 3 bases at V and 7 bases at J, with 13 bases between. The CDR3 sequence: CASSHGRLGQPQHF. The CDR3 coding sequence is TGCGCCAGCAGTCATGGCAGGCTCGGACAGCCCCAGCATTTT.

This clone qualifies as large. The chain carries TRBV6-8 and TRBJ2-6; D is uncertain. V dropped 4 bases and J dropped 0 bases, with 4 bases sitting between them. This CDR3 comprises 14 residues. The V gene's germline CDR1 is MNHGY and CDR2 SAAAGT. The CDR3 protein is CASSWDSGANVLTF. The CDR3 DNA reads as TGTGCCAGCAGTTGGGACTCTGGGGCCAACGTCCTGACTTTC.

The CDR3 DNA sequence: TGTGCCAGTAGTATAGTCCAGGGGGCGGGAAATCAGCCCCAGCATTTT. Translating gives CASSIVQGAGNQPQHF. This chain connects TRBV19 to TRBJ1-5, with 8 nucleotides matching TRBD1. CDR1 LNHDA and CDR2 SQIVND come from the germline V gene (reference sequence). V lost 1 base, J lost 4 bases, and 6 bases stayed unmatched. This CDR3 is built from 16 residues.

The V gene is TRBV11-3, the J gene TRBJ2-7; 11 nucleotides match TRBD1. V trimming: 5 bases; J trimming: 3 bases; junction bases outside the gene matches: 3. CDR1 is SGHNT, CDR2 YENEEA, per germline. This CDR3 is 14 amino acids long. The CDR3 sequence: CASSLGQGGYEQYF. The CDR3 DNA follows: TGTGCCAGCAGCCTGGGACAGGGGGGCTACGAGCAGTACTTC.

Relative to its sample, this clone is large (0.1 to 1%). The CDR3 nucleotides read TGTGCCAGCAGACTGAGCTCTGGGGCCAACGTCCTGACTTTC. This sequence encodes CASRLSSGANVLTF. The genes are TRBV6-8 and TRBJ2-6, with D hard to call. V dropped 6 bases and J dropped 0 bases, with 6 bases sitting between them. The CDR3 runs to 14 residues. The germline CDR1 and CDR2 sequences are MNHGY and SAAAGT.

This rearrangement joins TRBV19 to TRBJ2-1; D possibly uses TRBD1 or TRBD2 (5 bases each). Germline V lookup: CDR1 LNHDA, CDR2 SQIVND (reference sequence). V was shortened by 1 base and J by 8 bases, with 18 bases between the two germline ends. This CDR3 is 16 amino acids long. CDR3 nucleotides: TGTGCCAGTAGTATAGGGCTAGCCCAGGGCATCGATGAGCAGTTCTTC. Translation gives CASSIGLAQGIDEQFF.

A few counts support this clone. V and J are TRBV6-8 and TRBJ2-3, with D perhaps being TRBD1 or TRBD2 (5 bases each). From germline, CDR1 is MNHGY and CDR2 SAAAGT. V dropped 4 bases and J dropped 5 bases, with 7 bases sitting between them. This CDR3 has 12 amino acids. The CDR3 nucleotides read TGTGCCAGCAGTTTGAGGGGAGATACGCAGTATTTT. Amino acid sequence: CASSLRGDTQYF.

The chain employs TRBV15 and TRBJ1-2, with 10 positions matching TRBD1. Germline assignment: CDR1 LNHNV and CDR2 YYDKDF (reference sequence). The V and J ends lost 3 bases and 5 bases, in that order; junction bases with no gene match: 12. The length of the CDR3 is 17 residues. The CDR3 DNA is TGTGCCACCAGCAGGACGGAACGACAGGGGGCGACTTATGGCTACACCTTC. Protein sequence: CATSRTERQGATYGYTF. Full variable domain (rest looked up from reference TRBV15 and TRBJ1-2): DAMVIQNPRYQVTQFGKPVTLSCSQTLNHNVMYWYQQKSSQAPKLLFHYYDKDFNNEADTPDNFQSRRPNTSFCFLDIRSPGLGDTAMYLCATSRTERQGATYGYTFGSGTRLTVV.

By share, this clone ranks as medium-sized. The chain links TRBV11-3 to TRBJ2-3; D might be TRBD2 (6 bases). Trimming took 4 bases from V and 4 from J, leaving 18 bases between them. CDR1 is SGHNT, CDR2 YENEEA, per germline. This CDR3 comprises 16 residues. The CDR3 sequence is CASSSPRDWSADTQYF. CDR3 DNA: TGTGCCAGCAGCTCCCCTCGGGACTGGAGCGCAGATACGCAGTATTTT.

This clone was picked up a small number of times. The genes are TRBV6-8 and TRBJ2-1, with D maybe TRBD1 (5 bases). CDR1 MNHGY and CDR2 SAAAGT come from the germline V gene. The CDR3 has 14 amino acids. V lost 5 bases and J lost 8, with 16 bases in between. This CDR3 is CASSTGRLIDEQFF. In DNA form, the CDR3 reads TGTGCCAGCAGTACAGGCCGCCTTATCGATGAGCAGTTCTTC.

In this sample, this clone is medium-sized. V usage is TRBV11-3 and J usage is TRBJ2-7; 8 bases align to TRBD2. J gave up 5 bases and V 5 bases, and 11 bases lay outside the gene matches. CDR3 length: 15 residues. The germline gives CDR1 SGHNT, CDR2 YENEEA. The CDR3 coding sequence is TGTGCCAGCAGCCCCCCGCCGGGAGGGGCCCACGAGCAGTACTTC. Its translation: CASSPPPGGAHEQYF.

The V and J genes are TRBV19 and TRBJ1-1, with D tentatively TRBD1 (5 bases). This CDR3 is built from 14 residues. The germline V and J ends were trimmed by 9 bases and 0 bases, with 14 bases remaining between them. Germline CDR1 reads LNHDA; CDR2 reads SQIVND (reference sequence). As DNA, the CDR3 is TGTGCCAGGCCGGGACTTCACCTGAACACTGAAGCTTTCTTT. It yields the protein CARPGLHLNTEAFF.

CDR3: CASSIIGLGTEAFF. CDR3 DNA sequence: TGTGCCAGTAGTATCATAGGGCTCGGGACTGAAGCTTTCTTT. The rearrangement uses TRBV19 and TRBJ1-1; D is undetermined. In germline, CDR1 is LNHDA, CDR2 SQIVND (reference sequence). The CDR3 runs to 14 residues. The V and J ends lost 3 bases and 5 bases respectively, with 13 bases between them.

This clone was recorded a few times. This chain links TRBV5-1 with TRBJ2-7; TRBD2 agrees at 8 bases. There are 16 residues in the CDR3. Trimming removed 4 bases from V and 3 bases from J; junction bases left unmatched: 12. The germline V gene encodes CDR1 SGHRS and CDR2 YFSETQ. The CDR3 loop reads CASSPTVRSGSYEQYF. In DNA form, the CDR3 reads TGCGCCAGCAGCCCCACCGTCCGGAGCGGGAGCTACGAGCAGTACTTC.

The chain uses TRBV11-3 and TRBJ2-3; TRBD1 agrees at 7 bases. Germline V gene data show CDR1 as SGHNT and CDR2 as YENEEA. This CDR3 region has 16 residues. The V gene end was trimmed by 5 bases and the J gene end by 0 bases; junction bases not matched to a gene: 8. The CDR3 spells CASSGYQGVSTDTQYF. CDR3 bases: TGTGCCAGCAGCGGGTACCAGGGGGTTAGCACAGATACGCAGTATTTT.

The rearrangement links TRBV28 to TRBJ2-5; D is unclear. Germline assignment: CDR1 MDHEN and CDR2 SYDVKM. The CDR3 spans 13 residues. With 6 bases removed from V and 5 bases from J, the gap between germline ends came to 13 bases. Written as DNA, the CDR3 is TGTGCCAGCAGGGGAACGACGGAGGAGACCCAGTACTTC. Amino acids: CASRGTTEETQYF.

In DNA form, the CDR3 reads TGCGCCAGCAGTGAGCTCGGGAGCTCTTCGGATACGCAGTATTTT. Amino acids: CASSELGSSSDTQYF. The J gene is TRBJ2-3, the V gene TRBV10-2, with D possibly matching TRBD2 (6 bases). From germline, CDR1 is WSHSY and CDR2 SAAADI. The CDR3 has 15 amino acids. Deletions cut 2 bases from V and 6 bases from J, with 15 bases between.

The V call is TRBV11-3, the J call TRBJ2-5; 9 bases map to TRBD2. The CDR3 consists of 14 residues. Germline V gene lookup returns CDR1 SGHNT and CDR2 YENEEA. Germline trimming cut 5 bases from V and 1 base from J; bases unmatched to any gene: 2. The CDR3 region is CASSRAGGQETQYF. The CDR3, as DNA: TGTGCCAGCAGCCGAGCGGGGGGCCAAGAGACCCAGTACTTC.

The chain uses TRBV30 and TRBJ1-3; no reliable D call. V was clipped by 4 bases and J by 2 bases, with 6 bases between them. CDR1 is GTSNPN and CDR2 is SVGIG in the germline V gene (reference sequence). CDR3 size: 12 residues. CDR3 DNA sequence: TGTGCCTGGAAACGTCCTGGAAACACCATATATTTT. Encoded protein: CAWKRPGNTIYF.

This clone is categorized as medium-sized. The chain is built from TRBV6-8 and TRBJ2-6; D is undetermined. Trimming took 7 bases from V and 2 from J, leaving 9 bases between them. The CDR3 length is 14 residues. The germline V gene encodes CDR1 MNHGY and CDR2 SAAAGT. CDR3 region: CASKAGPGANVLTF. CDR3 bases: TGTGCCAGCAAGGCTGGGCCTGGGGCCAACGTCCTGACTTTC.

The chain employs TRBV19 and TRBJ2-7, with 7 bases aligning to TRBD1. Per germline, CDR1 LNHDA and CDR2 SQIVND (reference sequence). The CDR3 sequence is 17 residues long. The V gene end was trimmed by 5 bases and the J gene end by 0 bases; junction bases not matched to a gene: 13. CDR3 bases: TGTGCCAGTAGTGCAATCGTCAACAGGGGCTCCTCCTACGAGCAGTACTTC. Residues: CASSAIVNRGSSYEQYF.

The chain has TRBV12-5 and TRBJ2-5; 8 positions match TRBD2. CDR3 size: 13 residues. CDR1 and CDR2 from the germline V gene are LGHNT and FRNRAP. The CDR3 spells CASLREGGETQYF. Here the CDR3 DNA reads TGTGCCAGCCTTCGGGAGGGAGGAGAGACCCAGTACTTC. Full variable domain (outside the CDR3, taken from reference TRBV12-5 and TRBJ2-5): DARVTQTPRHKVTEMGQEVTMRCQPILGHNTVFWYRQTMMQGLELLAYFRNRAPLDDSGMPKDRFSAEMPDATLATLKIQPSEPRDSAVYFCASLREGGETQYFGPGTRLLVL.

This CDR3 is CASMLGLNEQFF. In nucleotides, the CDR3 is TGTGCCAGCATGTTGGGGCTGAATGAGCAGTTCTTC. The chain combines TRBV6-8 with TRBJ2-1; D is possibly TRBD1 (5 bases). The germline V gene encodes CDR1 MNHGY and CDR2 SAAAGT. V was cut by 7 bases and J by 7 bases, with 11 bases left in between. The length of the CDR3 is 12 residues.

This clone was recorded a few times. V and J are TRBV6-8 and TRBJ1-1, with D maybe TRBD1 (5 bases). The length of the CDR3 is 13 residues. With 5 bases removed from V and 5 bases from J, the gap between germline ends came to 12 bases. Germline CDR1 is MNHGY and CDR2 is SAAAGT. In DNA form, the CDR3 reads TGTGCCAGCAGTCCTGCTGGGGGGACTGAAGCTTTCTTT. It is translated as CASSPAGGTEAFF.

The gene calls are TRBV11-3 and TRBJ2-7; 9 bases line up with TRBD2. CDR1 SGHNT and CDR2 YENEEA come from the germline V gene. This CDR3 is built from 16 residues. V trimming: 1 base; J trimming: 5 bases; junction bases outside the gene matches: 9. CDR3 sequence reads: CASSLVSGSSPHEQYF. The CDR3 region has the DNA TGTGCCAGCAGCTTAGTTAGCGGGAGTTCGCCTCACGAGCAGTACTTC.

This clone was observed a few times. This rearrangement joins TRBV6-8 to TRBJ2-5, with D maybe TRBD1 (5 bases). The germline gives CDR1 MNHGY, CDR2 SAAAGT. Trimming cost V 6 bases and J 3 bases, with 14 bases left between them. This CDR3 comprises 14 residues. The CDR3 coding sequence is TGTGCCAGCAGAGATGTAGGGGCCGAAGAGACCCAGTACTTC. Its translation: CASRDVGAEETQYF.

V usage is TRBV18 and J usage is TRBJ1-1; a weak D match, TRBD1 (5 bases). Germline assignment: CDR1 KGHSH and CDR2 LQKENI. CDR3 size: 13 residues. Trimming pared 3 bases from V and 8 bases from J, leaving 13 bases between. CDR3 sequence: CASSPGRRIEAFF. CDR3 sequence (DNA): TGTGCCAGCTCACCGGGGCGTAGGATCGAAGCTTTCTTT. Drawing the rest from reference TRBV18 and TRBJ1-1, the complete variable domain is NAGVMQNPRHLVRRRGQEARLRCSPMKGHSHVYWYRQLPEEGLKFMVYLQKENIIDESGMPKERFSAEFPKEGPSILRIQQVVRGDSAAYFCASSPGRRIEAFFGQGTRLTVV.

The J gene is TRBJ1-1, the V gene TRBV18; perhaps TRBD1 as D (5 bases). Deletions cut 5 bases from V and 6 bases from J, with 13 bases between. Germline V gives CDR1 KGHSH, CDR2 LQKENI. This CDR3 spans 13 amino acids. The CDR3 reads CASSTRDGAEAFF. For the CDR3, the DNA is TGTGCCAGCTCAACCCGGGACGGGGCTGAAGCTTTCTTT.

This clone qualifies as large. This chain connects TRBV11-3 to TRBJ1-1; no reliable D call. The germline V and J ends were trimmed by 2 bases and 0 bases, with 7 bases remaining between them. CDR3 length: 14 amino acids. Germline CDR1 is SGHNT and CDR2 is YENEEA. The CDR3 reads CASSLKELNTEAFF. CDR3 sequence (DNA): TGTGCCAGCAGCTTAAAGGAGTTGAACACTGAAGCTTTCTTT. The entire variable domain, with the rest obtained from reference TRBV11-3 and TRBJ1-1, is as follows: EAGVVQSPRYKIIEKKQPVAFWCNPISGHNTLYWYLQNLGQGPELLIRYENEEAVDDSQLPKDRFSAERLKGVDSTLKIQPAELGDSAVYLCASSLKELNTEAFFGQGTRLTVV.

The J gene is TRBJ2-5, the V gene TRBV9, with D perhaps TRBD2 (6 bases). The ends were cut back, 3 bases at V and 1 base at J, with 10 bases in the middle. This CDR3 comprises 14 residues. Germline V gene data show CDR1 as SGDLS and CDR2 as YYNGEE. This chain's CDR3 is CASSAGTLQETQYF. Written as DNA, the CDR3 is TGTGCCAGCAGCGCCGGGACTCTCCAAGAGACCCAGTACTTC.

This rearrangement joins TRBV6-8 to TRBJ2-6, with D tentatively TRBD2 (5 bases). CDR3 length equals 16 residues. V was cut by 5 bases and J by 2 bases, with 13 bases left in between. Germline V CDR1 and CDR2: MNHGY, SAAAGT. The CDR3 sequence: CASSRLLTPGANVLTF. The CDR3, as DNA: TGTGCCAGCAGTAGACTACTCACACCTGGGGCCAACGTCCTGACTTTC.